The 20 T cell receptor beta chains in this list originate from one sample, sequenced in a study of early stage breast cancer tumors. Assay: immunoSEQ multiplex PCR; the TCRdb copy retains only in-frame clones and omits some. This sample yields around 25,000 clones, of which approximately 67% are seen a single time; about a tenth belongs to the top ten. Sequencing was carried out using breast tumor tissue. The receptors were gathered from a person aged 55 to 75 with breast cancer.

Within the sample, this clone is medium-sized. This chain links TRBV5-6 with TRBJ2-4, with 8 bases identical to TRBD1. Germline-derived CDR1 and CDR2 are SGHDT and YYEEEE. V trimming: 4 bases; J trimming: 7 bases; junction bases outside the gene matches: 10. The CDR3 spans 15 residues. The DNA for the CDR3 is TGTGCCAGCAGCACGGACAGGGCGGAGGGGAACATTCAGTACTTC. It encodes CASSTDRAEGNIQYF. The entire variable domain, with the rest obtained from reference TRBV5-6 and TRBJ2-4, is as follows: DAGVTQSPTHLIKTRGQQVTLRCSPKSGHDTVSWYQQALGQGPQFIFQYYEEEERQRGNFPDRFSGHQFPNYSSELNVNALLLGDSALYLCASSTDRAEGNIQYFGAGTRLSVL.

The chain carries TRBV30 and TRBJ2-7; weak D call: TRBD1 (5 bases). V lost 3 bases to trimming and J lost 9 bases, with 18 bases between them. The CDR3 is made up of 13 amino acids. Per the germline V gene, CDR1 is GTSNPN and CDR2 is SVGIG (reference sequence). The CDR3 reads CAWSATGSGPQYF. In DNA, the CDR3 is TGTGCCTGGAGCGCTACAGGATCCGGGCCGCAGTACTTC.

A single count supports this clone. The genes are TRBV6-1 and TRBJ2-7; 10 nucleotides align to TRBD1. The V gene's germline CDR1 is MNHNS and CDR2 SASEGT. This CDR3 is 15 amino acids long. Trimming took 7 bases from V and 5 from J; bases not matched to a gene: 11. Here the CDR3 reads CASTRARTGGHEQYF. The CDR3 coding sequence is TGTGCCAGCACCAGGGCGCGGACAGGGGGTCACGAGCAGTACTTC.

The chain joins TRBV11-3 to TRBJ2-3, with D tentatively TRBD2 (6 bases). Looked up from germline, CDR1 is SGHNT and CDR2 is YENEEA. Between the trimmed V and J ends, which lost 3 bases and 1 base, there was a span of 11 bases. This CDR3 is 15 amino acids long. Here the CDR3 DNA reads TGTGCCAGCAGCTTGTTTGAGCGGGGCACAGATACGCAGTATTTT. It is translated as CASSLFERGTDTQYF.

This chain uses TRBV30 with TRBJ1-1; TRBD1 matches at 9 bases. The CDR3 contains 15 residues. From germline, CDR1 is GTSNPN and CDR2 SVGIG (reference sequence). The junction had 13 bases not matched to a gene; V was cut back by 5 bases and J by 6 bases. The DNA for the CDR3 is TGTGCCTGGGGCGTACGGACAGGGGTTTCGGCTGAAGCTTTCTTT. Protein: CAWGVRTGVSAEAFF.

The gene calls are TRBV5-4 and TRBJ2-1; 13 positions agree with TRBD2. The V and J ends lost 4 bases and 8 bases, in that order; junction bases with no gene match: 9. CDR1 and CDR2 (germline): SGHNT, YYREEE (reference sequence). There are 16 residues in the CDR3. The CDR3 protein is CASSGPGLAGRHEQFF. The CDR3 coding sequence is TGTGCCAGCAGCGGACCGGGACTAGCGGGGAGACATGAGCAGTTCTTC. The full variable domain, completed using reference TRBV5-4 and TRBJ2-1, is ETGVTQSPTHLIKTRGQQVTLRCSSQSGHNTVSWYQQALGQGPQFIFQYYREEENGRGNFPPRFSGLQFPNYSSELNVNALELDDSALYLCASSGPGLAGRHEQFFGPGTRLTVL.

The chain carries TRBV15 and TRBJ2-6; D perhaps matches TRBD1 (6 bases). CDR1 and CDR2 (germline): LNHNV, YYDKDF (reference sequence). The CDR3 length is 16 residues. Trimming cost V 3 bases and J 0 bases, with 9 bases left between them. In DNA, the CDR3 is TGTGCCACCAGCAGGCGGACAGACTCTGGGGCCAACGTCCTGACTTTC. It encodes CATSRRTDSGANVLTF. The full variable domain, completed using reference TRBV15 and TRBJ2-6, is DAMVIQNPRYQVTQFGKPVTLSCSQTLNHNVMYWYQQKSSQAPKLLFHYYDKDFNNEADTPDNFQSRRPNTSFCFLDIRSPGLGDTAMYLCATSRRTDSGANVLTFGAGSRLTVL.

CDR3 region: CASSWTGGGTEAFF. For the CDR3, the DNA is TGTGCCAGTAGTTGGACAGGGGGGGGCACTGAAGCTTTCTTT. This rearrangement joins TRBV19 to TRBJ1-1; TRBD1 aligns across 10 bases. Germline lookup yields CDR1 LNHDA and CDR2 SQIVND (reference sequence). The CDR3 is 14 residues long. Trimming removed 5 bases from V and 4 bases from J; junction bases left unmatched: 4.

This clone was observed a handful of times. The chain combines TRBV6-6 with TRBJ2-1, with 7 bases fitting TRBD2. From germline, CDR1 is MNHNY and CDR2 SVGAGI (reference sequence). This CDR3 comprises 16 residues. The ends lost 3 bases at V and 7 bases at J; junction bases unmatched: 12. DNA for the CDR3: TGTGCCAGCAGTTATTCCCTAGCGGCCTTTGAGAATGAGCAGTTCTTC. It encodes CASSYSLAAFENEQFF.

The rearrangement joins TRBV7-2 to TRBJ2-3, with a possible D match to TRBD2 (6 bases). The CDR3 extends over 16 amino acids. The germline V and J ends were trimmed by 2 bases and 1 base, with 13 bases remaining between them. From germline, CDR1 is SGHTA and CDR2 FQGNSA. The CDR3 here is CASSLRGGSGTDTQYF. Here the CDR3 DNA reads TGTGCCAGCAGCTTAAGGGGAGGCAGCGGCACAGATACGCAGTATTTT.

CDR3 bases: TGTGCCAGTGGACAGCCCTACGAGCAGTACTTC. It is translated as CASGQPYEQYF. This chain links TRBV19 with TRBJ2-7, with a possible D match to TRBD1 (6 bases). The germline CDR1 and CDR2 sequences are LNHDA and SQIVND (reference sequence). The CDR3 loop spans 11 amino acids. V lost 8 bases and J lost 2, with 7 bases in between.

The V gene is TRBV5-1, the J gene TRBJ2-5; D is ambiguous. Between the trimmed V and J ends, which lost 0 bases and 4 bases, there was a span of 10 bases. The germline CDR1 and CDR2 sequences are SGHRS and YFSETQ. The length of the CDR3 is 14 residues. CDR3 loop: CASSLGSSLETQYF. CDR3 coding DNA: TGCGCCAGCAGCTTGGGGTCTAGTCTAGAGACCCAGTACTTC.

The chain combines TRBV7-8 with TRBJ2-3; 9 nucleotides align to TRBD1. This CDR3 has 14 residues. Germline values: CDR1 SGHVS, CDR2 FQNEAQ. V shed 4 bases, J shed 3 bases, and the junction held 2 bases outside the gene matches. CDR3 residues: CASSSGTGTDTQYF. The CDR3 nucleotides are TGTGCCAGCAGCTCAGGGACAGGGACAGATACGCAGTATTTT.

This clone has only a few counts. This sequence joins TRBV5-6 and TRBJ1-2; a possible D gene is TRBD1 (6 bases). Germline-derived CDR1 and CDR2 are SGHDT and YYEEEE. This CDR3 is built from 14 residues. Trimming took 6 bases from V and 0 from J, leaving 12 bases between them. CDR3 sequence reads: CASTRDRTNYGYTF. The CDR3 DNA follows: TGTGCCAGCACCAGAGACAGGACTAACTATGGCTACACCTTC.

This clone occurred a few times. V gene TRBV18 combines with J gene TRBJ1-3, with D maybe TRBD1 (5 bases). This CDR3 has 16 residues. V shed 2 bases and J shed 0 bases, with 11 bases lying between them. Germline V gene sequence: CDR1 KGHSH, CDR2 LQKENI. CDR3 amino acids: CASSPYDSSSGNTIYF. CDR3 DNA sequence: TGTGCCAGCTCACCATACGACAGTTCCTCTGGAAACACCATATATTTT.

The chain carries TRBV27 and TRBJ2-7, with 7 bases identical to TRBD1. Trimming at V came to 6 bases and at J to 1 base, leaving 3 bases not matched to a gene. The germline CDR1 and CDR2 sequences are MNHEY and SMNVEV (reference sequence). The CDR3 totals 13 residues. DNA for the CDR3: TGTGCCAGCAGAAGGGACAGTTCCTACGAGCAGTACTTC. Its protein is CASRRDSSYEQYF.

The CDR3 nucleotides read TGTGCCAGCAGCCATAGCGGGAGTCTTACAGATACGCAGTATTTT. Its translation is CASSHSGSLTDTQYF. V gene TRBV7-2 combines with J gene TRBJ2-3; 9 positions match TRBD2. Germline lookup yields CDR1 SGHTA and CDR2 FQGNSA. CDR3 length: 15 amino acids. Germline trimming cut 5 bases from V and 3 bases from J; bases unmatched to any gene: 6.

J is TRBJ2-6 and V is TRBV5-5, with no clear D. This CDR3 spans 20 amino acids. V was clipped by 0 bases and J by 0 bases, with 19 bases between them. The germline V gene encodes CDR1 SGHKS and CDR2 YYEKEE (reference sequence). CDR3 sequence: CASSLVFSRRITSGANVLTF. In DNA form, the CDR3 reads TGTGCCAGCAGCTTGGTTTTTTCTAGACGGATTACCTCTGGGGCCAACGTCCTGACTTTC.

This chain links TRBV7-2 with TRBJ1-5; the match to TRBD1 covers 7 bases. This CDR3 is built from 17 residues. Germline assignment: CDR1 SGHTA and CDR2 FQGNSA. With 4 bases clipped from V and 10 bases from J, the junction kept 19 bases outside the gene matches. CDR3 coding DNA: TGTGCCAGCAGCTCTGCCCGAGGGGGCACGGGCTTGGAACCCCAGCATTTT. Amino acids: CASSSARGGTGLEPQHF.

The chain carries TRBV28 and TRBJ1-2; TRBD1 aligns across 11 bases. Germline CDR1 reads MDHEN; CDR2 reads SYDVKM. This CDR3 region has 15 residues. The V segment lost 5 bases and the J segment 7 bases; nucleotides outside the gene matches: 9. The CDR3 nucleotides read TGTGCCAGCAGTGCCCCGGACAGGGGGCTTAGTGGCTACACCTTC. It yields the protein CASSAPDRGLSGYTF.